The 27 T cell receptor beta chains listed next were all sequenced from one sample in a study of blood T cells in healthy people across ages. A sample-barcoded 5' primer and a J-beta primer mix were used in a second PCR of roughly 7 to 12 cycles. MiXCR was run by TCRdb on the 5' RACE reads, yielding one entry per CDR3 protein. The sample includes around 790,000 distinct CDR3 sequences, around 42% of them seen just once. The source material was blood. These receptors were obtained from a man aged 55 to 70 in good health.

This chain joins TRBV5-1 and TRBJ2-1; 7 positions match TRBD1. Germline CDR1 reads SGHRS; CDR2 reads YFSETQ. The CDR3 is 15 residues long. J was trimmed by 2 bases and V by 4 bases; bases with no gene match: 6. The CDR3 nucleotides read TGCGCCAGCAGCCATCGACAGGGTCCCTACAATGAGCAGTTCTTC. The encoded protein is CASSHRQGPYNEQFF.

This chain uses TRBV7-2 with TRBJ2-5, with 15 bases identical to TRBD2. In germline, CDR1 is SGHTA, CDR2 FQGNSA. The CDR3 totals 17 residues. V shed 4 bases, J shed 9 bases, and the junction held 12 bases outside the gene matches. CDR3 coding DNA: TGTGCCAGCAGCTCGACGGGACTAGCGGGGGGCCGGGAGGCCCAGTACTTC. As protein: CASSSTGLAGGREAQYF.

The CDR3 sequence: CASSWAGTGSETQYF. CDR3 DNA sequence: TGTGCCAGCAGCTGGGCCGGGACAGGGTCAGAGACCCAGTACTTC. The V and J genes are TRBV7-2 and TRBJ2-5; 9 nucleotides line up with TRBD1. Trimming removed 4 bases from V and 4 bases from J; junction bases left unmatched: 7. Germline CDR1 SGHTA, CDR2 FQGNSA. The CDR3 sequence is 15 residues long.

This clonotype was seen a handful of times. The chain carries TRBV4-3 and TRBJ2-7; D uncertain. The CDR3 is made up of 15 amino acids. In germline, CDR1 is LGHNA, CDR2 YSLEER. V lost 0 bases and J 4 bases, leaving 13 bases between the germline ends. CDR3 residues: CASSQDPSQKYEQYF. As DNA, the CDR3 is TGCGCCAGCAGCCAAGATCCATCTCAGAAGTACGAGCAGTACTTC.

The sample holds a few counts of this clonotype. The rearrangement links TRBV20-1 to TRBJ1-2; 10 nucleotides agree with TRBD1. The CDR3 is 15 amino acids. Germline loops: CDR1 DFQATT, CDR2 SNEGSKA (reference sequence). V lost 4 bases, J lost 4 bases, and 9 bases stayed unmatched. CDR3 in amino acids: CSAKGDRGSLYGYTF. The DNA for the CDR3 is TGCAGTGCTAAAGGGGACAGGGGCTCCCTCTATGGCTACACCTTC.

There are a few counts of this clonotype. The chain's CDR3 is CASSFGVALEQETQYF. CDR3 DNA sequence: TGTGCCAGCAGCTTCGGGGTCGCGTTGGAGCAAGAGACCCAGTACTTC. V gene TRBV7-6 combines with J gene TRBJ2-5; D possibly corresponds to TRBD2 (5 bases). The CDR3 sequence is 16 residues long. The germline CDR1 and CDR2 sequences are SGHVS and FNYEAQ. V was cut by 3 bases and J by 2 bases, with 16 bases left in between.

The chain is built from TRBV3-1 and TRBJ1-6; TRBD1 matches 7 bases. Trimming took 4 bases from V and 6 from J; bases not matched to a gene: 6. The CDR3 sequence is 15 residues long. The germline V gene has CDR1 LGHDT and CDR2 YNNKEL (reference sequence). The DNA of the CDR3 is TGTGCCAGCAGCCCAGAGACAGGGCCTAATTCACCCCTCCACTTT. Translation gives CASSPETGPNSPLHF.

The rearrangement joins TRBV5-6 to TRBJ2-7; perhaps TRBD2 as D (5 bases). Germline V CDR1 and CDR2: SGHDT, YYEEEE. This CDR3 is built from 15 residues. V shed 4 bases and J shed 4 bases, with 18 bases lying between them. The CDR3, as DNA: TGTGCCAGCAGCACTGAGGGTGAATCGGGTTACGAGCAGTACTTC. The encoded protein is CASSTEGESGYEQYF. Full variable domain (missing parts from reference TRBV5-6 and TRBJ2-7): DAGVTQSPTHLIKTRGQQVTLRCSPKSGHDTVSWYQQALGQGPQFIFQYYEEEERQRGNFPDRFSGHQFPNYSSELNVNALLLGDSALYLCASSTEGESGYEQYFGPGTRLTVT.

The rearrangement uses TRBV24-1 and TRBJ2-1, with D possibly being TRBD1 (5 bases). V shed 6 bases and J shed 0 bases, with 8 bases lying between them. The CDR3 length is 14 residues. CDR1 is KGHDR, CDR2 SFDVKD, per germline. The CDR3 DNA is TGTGCCACCAGTAAGGGGCCCTCCTACAATGAGCAGTTCTTC. This codes for CATSKGPSYNEQFF.

This clonotype has more than one count but fewer than ten. The J gene is TRBJ2-5, the V gene TRBV9; TRBD1 or TRBD2 may be the D gene (5 bases each). Per germline, CDR1 SGDLS and CDR2 YYNGEE. The CDR3 loop spans 16 amino acids. V lost 4 bases and J 1 base, leaving 17 bases between the germline ends. The CDR3 is CASSTGAVVSQETQYF. The CDR3 nucleotides are TGTGCCAGCAGCACCGGGGCAGTAGTCTCCCAAGAGACCCAGTACTTC.

V usage is TRBV6-6 and J usage is TRBJ1-6; D might be TRBD1 (6 bases). The CDR3 has 14 residues. V was cut by 6 bases and J by 8 bases, with 14 bases left in between. Germline V gene sequence: CDR1 MNHNY, CDR2 SVGAGI (reference sequence). CDR3 region: CASRIPGADSPLHF. The CDR3, as DNA: TGTGCCAGCAGAATCCCAGGGGCAGATTCACCCCTCCACTTT.

This clonotype showed up just a few times. The chain recombines TRBV2 with TRBJ2-5; TRBD2 is a possible D gene (5 bases). The CDR3 has 13 amino acids. Germline V gives CDR1 SNHLY, CDR2 FYNNEI. V was shortened by 8 bases and J by 1 base, with 11 bases between the two germline ends. The CDR3 protein is CASHDYFQETQYF. Here the CDR3 DNA reads TGTGCCAGCCACGACTACTTCCAAGAGACCCAGTACTTC. The variable domain in full, completed from reference TRBV2 and TRBJ2-5, reads EPEVTQTPSHQVTQMGQEVILRCVPISNHLYFYWYRQILGQKVEFLVSFYNNEISEKSEIFDDQFSVERPDGSNFTLKIRSTKLEDSAMYFCASHDYFQETQYFGPGTRLLVL.

The J gene is TRBJ1-2, the V gene TRBV4-1, with TRBD1 as a possible D gene (5 bases). Germline assignment: CDR1 MGHRA and CDR2 YSYEKL. The CDR3 sequence is 13 residues long. V lost 3 bases to trimming and J lost 4 bases, with 9 bases between them. The CDR3 nucleotides are TGCGCCAGCAGCCAGGCAGGGTCCTATGGCTACACCTTC. It encodes CASSQAGSYGYTF.

The V call is TRBV12-3 or TRBV12-4, the J call TRBJ1-5; no clear D gene. The V end lost 3 bases, the J end lost 7 bases, and 10 bases lay between the germline ends. This CDR3 has 13 residues. The chain's CDR3 is CASSLSTRQPQHF. In nucleotides, the CDR3 is TGTGCCAGCAGTTTGAGCACGCGGCAGCCCCAGCATTTT.

This clonotype was observed a handful of times. The gene calls are TRBV7-2 and TRBJ2-1; possibly TRBD1 for D (5 bases). The CDR3 length is 16 residues. V lost 1 base, J lost 0 bases, and 10 bases lay in between. Germline values: CDR1 SGHTA, CDR2 FQGNSA. The CDR3 DNA sequence: TGTGCCAGCAGCTTAGAGGGGTTGTACTCCTACAATGAGCAGTTCTTC. It codes for CASSLEGLYSYNEQFF.

V usage is TRBV3-1 and J usage is TRBJ2-2; D not certain. Germline CDR1 is LGHDT and CDR2 is YNNKEL (reference sequence). The CDR3 has 14 amino acids. Trimming pared 1 base from V and 4 bases from J, leaving 7 bases between. The DNA of the CDR3 is TGTGCCAGCAGCCAAGCGGTTACCACCGGGGAGCTGTTTTTT. Residues: CASSQAVTTGELFF.

V and J are TRBV11-2 and TRBJ2-1, with D tentatively TRBD1 (6 bases). Germline CDR1 SGHAT, CDR2 FQNNGV. The CDR3 runs to 15 residues. Trimming shortened V by 4 bases and J by 6 bases, and 16 bases separated the two germline ends. The CDR3 loop reads CASSSAGGPRNEQFF. CDR3 sequence (DNA): TGTGCCAGCAGCTCGGCTGGGGGCCCTCGCAATGAGCAGTTCTTC.

As to this clonotype: One end of the junction does not line up with germline, which may come from a read error. The gene calls are TRBV18 and TRBJ2-3; TRBD2 matches 8 bases. The CDR3 is made up of 16 amino acids. In germline, CDR1 is KGHSH, CDR2 LQKENI. The chain's CDR3 is CASSPRVSGESDAQYF. The DNA for the CDR3 is TGTGCCAGCTCACCACGCGTTAGCGGGGAATCAGATGCGCAGTATTTT.

This clonotype has just a few counts. The V gene is TRBV27, the J gene TRBJ2-1; 12 bases align to TRBD1. The CDR3 contains 15 residues. Germline V gene lookup returns CDR1 MNHEY and CDR2 SMNVEV (reference sequence). V dropped 7 bases and J dropped 9; count of bases not matched to a gene: 10. The DNA for the CDR3 is TGTGCCAGCAATCCATGGGGACAGGGGGCTGGTGAGCAGTTCTTC. This encodes CASNPWGQGAGEQFF.

In DNA, the CDR3 is TGCAGTGCTAAAGGGGTCAGAGCAATCGGTAAGGGCTACACCTTC. The encoded protein is CSAKGVRAIGKGYTF. The chain uses TRBV20-1 and TRBJ1-2; possibly TRBD1 for D (5 bases). Per germline, CDR1 DFQATT and CDR2 SNEGSKA (reference sequence). The V end was cut by 4 bases, the J end by 8 bases, with 23 bases between. The CDR3 runs 15 residues.

Comment on this clonotype: A much bigger clone sits one base away, suggesting this may be a read error. The rearrangement uses TRBV6-5 and TRBJ2-5; D gene unclear. The DNA end lines up better with TRBJ2-7; the J call may be wrong. The CDR3 loop spans 10 amino acids. The germline gives CDR1 MNHEY, CDR2 SVGAGI. CDR3 region: CASGEYEQYF. The CDR3 DNA is TGTGCCAGCGGAGAGTACGAGCAGTACTTC.

This clonotype was seen more than once but under ten times. The V and J genes are TRBV5-1 and TRBJ2-7; possible D gene TRBD2, 7 bases. This CDR3 has 15 residues. V lost 3 bases to trimming and J lost 0 bases, with 13 bases between them. Per the germline V gene, CDR1 is SGHRS and CDR2 is YFSETQ. The CDR3: CASSSQGGSSYEQYF. As DNA, the CDR3 is TGCGCCAGCAGCTCACAGGGAGGGAGCTCCTACGAGCAGTACTTC.

There are a few counts of this clonotype. The rearrangement links TRBV4-1 to TRBJ2-5; weak D call: TRBD2 (6 bases). V lost 2 bases, J lost 7 bases, and 8 bases lay in between. Germline CDR1 reads MGHRA; CDR2 reads YSYEKL. This CDR3 comprises 12 residues. CDR3 protein: CASSQLGGTQYF. DNA of the CDR3: TGCGCCAGCAGCCAACTGGGGGGGACCCAGTACTTC.

This clonotype was detected only a few times. CDR3 sequence reads: CASSLRQSDTQYF. In DNA, the CDR3 is TGTGCCAGCAGCCTAAGACAGTCAGATACGCAGTATTTT. V usage is TRBV9 and J usage is TRBJ2-3; maybe TRBD1 (5 bases). Deletions cut 4 bases from V and 4 bases from J, with 10 bases between. The germline gives CDR1 SGDLS, CDR2 YYNGEE. This CDR3 spans 13 amino acids. Supplemented by reference TRBV9 and TRBJ2-3, the full variable domain reads DSGVTQTPKHLITATGQRVTLRCSPRSGDLSVYWYQQSLDQGLQFLIQYYNGEERAKGNILERFSAQQFPDLHSELNLSSLELGDSALYFCASSLRQSDTQYFGPGTRLTVL.

This clonotype has just one count. The chain links TRBV6-5 to TRBJ2-7; 10 nucleotides agree with TRBD1. V was clipped by 5 bases and J by 5 bases; unmatched bases: 6. The germline V gene has CDR1 MNHEY and CDR2 SVGAGI. CDR3 length: 14 amino acids. CDR3 loop: CASSNHGTGDEQYF. CDR3 DNA sequence: TGTGCCAGCAGTAACCACGGGACAGGGGACGAGCAGTACTTC.

V usage is TRBV28 and J usage is TRBJ2-7; the D gene is possibly TRBD2 (7 bases). The germline V gene has CDR1 MDHEN and CDR2 SYDVKM. V lost 5 bases, J lost 1 base, and 15 bases lay in between. The CDR3 has 15 amino acids. The CDR3 bases are TGTGCCAGCAGTCCCCAGGGGAGGGGTTCCTACGAGCAGTACTTC. It translates to CASSPQGRGSYEQYF.

This chain joins TRBV7-2 and TRBJ2-4; D gene unclear. Trimming left V 5 bases short and J 2 bases short, with 7 bases between. The CDR3 has 13 residues. Germline V CDR1 and CDR2: SGHTA, FQGNSA. This chain's CDR3 is CASSVDSKNIQYF. For the CDR3, the DNA is TGTGCCAGCAGCGTAGACTCCAAAAACATTCAGTACTTC. The variable domain in full, completed from reference TRBV7-2 and TRBJ2-4, reads GAGVSQSPSNKVTEKGKDVELRCDPISGHTALYWYRQSLGQGLEFLIYFQGNSAPDKSGLPSDRFSAERTGGSVSTLTIQRTQQEDSAVYLCASSVDSKNIQYFGAGTRLSVL.